These T cell receptor beta chains were read from a single sample in a study of TIL therapy for anti-PD-1-resistant metastatic lung cancer. TCRdb's copy holds only in-frame clones and misses some; the assay was immunoSEQ multiplex PCR. The sample has under 7,000 clones; about 60% are singletons. This sample comprised tumor tissue, obtained at baseline. The origin of the receptors is a person aged 25 to 80 with non-small cell lung cancer. The CDR3 runs from the conserved cysteine through the conserved F or W. The D gene is left open where the match is weak. Only some rows state a clone size, as once, few, many or a class for expanded clones.

clone_size,d_call,v_call,cdr3_length,j_call,cdr3_aa,cdr3_nt
NA,NA,TRBV4-1,15,TRBJ1-4,CASSHGHPTNEKLFF,TGCGCCAGCAGCCATGGACACCCTACTAATGAAAAACTGTTTTTT
NA,NA,TRBV5-1,14,TRBJ2-3,CASSLGQLADTQYF,TGCGCCAGCAGCTTGGGGCAACTCGCAGATACGCAGTATTTT
NA,NA,TRBV4-1,17,TRBJ2-2,CASSQEVSRGGTGELFF,TGCGCCAGCAGCCAAGAAGTCTCCAGGGGAGGCACCGGGGAGCTGTTTTTT
NA,NA,TRBV28,12,TRBJ1-1,CASSLWNTEAFF,TGTGCCAGCAGTTTATGGAACACTGAAGCTTTCTTT
NA,NA,TRBV2,17,TRBJ1-1,CASSEAPGVRLNTEAFF,TGTGCCAGCAGTGAAGCCCCGGGAGTCCGTTTGAACACTGAAGCTTTCTTT
few,TRBD2,TRBV13,13,TRBJ2-3,CASSLGLADTQYF,TGTGCCAGCAGCCTAGGACTAGCAGATACGCAGTATTTT
NA,NA,TRBV30,12,TRBJ2-7,CAWSDGAYEQYF,TGTGCCTGGAGTGACGGGGCCTACGAGCAGTACTTC
NA,TRBD2,TRBV19,14,TRBJ2-2,CASNVAGGTGELFF,TGTGCCAGTAACGTAGCGGGGGGCACCGGGGAGCTGTTTTTT
NA,NA,TRBV4-3,15,TRBJ1-6,CASSQGDGRNSPLHF,TGCGCCAGCAGCCAAGGGGACGGAAGAAATTCACCCCTCCACTTT
once,NA,TRBV18,13,TRBJ1-1,CASSPTENTEAFF,TGTGCCAGCTCGCCTACAGAGAACACTGAAGCTTTCTTT
NA,NA,TRBV7-9,14,TRBJ2-7,CASSLTRGEGEQYF,TGTGCCAGCAGCTTGACCAGGGGTGAGGGCGAGCAGTACTTC
once,NA,TRBV5-6,16,TRBJ1-1,CASSLELGQVNTEAFF,TGTGCCAGCAGCTTGGAATTGGGCCAGGTGAACACTGAAGCTTTCTTT
NA,NA,TRBV4-1,15,TRBJ2-7,CASSQGFRNSYEQYF,TGCGCCAGCAGCCAAGGCTTCCGCAACTCCTACGAGCAGTACTTC
NA,TRBD1,TRBV30,13,TRBJ2-1,CAWSLGGINEQFF,TGTGCCTGGAGTCTAGGGGGCATAAATGAGCAGTTCTTC
NA,NA,TRBV7-7,13,TRBJ2-3,CASSLAEADTQYF,TGTGCTAGCAGCTTAGCCGAGGCAGATACGCAGTATTTT
NA,NA,TRBV5-5,13,TRBJ2-1,CASSSGPRDEQFF,TGTGCCAGCAGCTCCGGGCCTCGGGATGAGCAGTTCTTC
NA,NA,TRBV6-2/TRBV6-3,15,TRBJ2-6,CASSMDPSGANVLTF,TGTGCCAGCAGCATGGATCCCTCTGGGGCCAACGTCCTGACTTTC
NA,TRBD1,TRBV9,14,TRBJ2-2,CASSVGQVNGELFF,TGTGCCAGCAGCGTGGGACAGGTAAACGGGGAGCTGTTTTTT
NA,TRBD1,TRBV19,14,TRBJ1-2,CASSIGDRVYGYTF,TGTGCCAGTAGTATCGGTGACAGGGTATATGGCTACACCTTC
NA,NA,TRBV21-1,15,TRBJ2-5,CASSAGQGRPETQYF,TGTGCCAGCAGCGCCGGACAGGGACGACCAGAGACCCAGTACTTC
NA,TRBD2,TRBV30,15,TRBJ2-5,CAWSATSGGRETQYF,TGTGCCTGGAGTGCGACTAGCGGGGGGCGTGAGACCCAGTACTTC
NA,NA,TRBV27,13,TRBJ2-7,CASSGDNSYEQYF,TGTGCCAGCAGTGGGGACAACTCCTACGAGCAGTACTTC
NA,TRBD2,TRBV7-3,14,TRBJ2-1,CASSQGLASNEQFF,TGTGCCAGCAGCCAAGGACTAGCGAGCAATGAGCAGTTCTTC
NA,NA,TRBV28,13,TRBJ2-7,CVSSLSGAYEQYF,TGTGTCAGCAGTTTAAGTGGGGCCTACGAGCAGTACTTC
few,TRBD1,TRBV25-1,16,TRBJ2-7,CASSDIGQGTSYEQYF,TGTGCCAGCAGTGACATAGGACAGGGAACATCCTACGAGCAGTACTTC
NA,TRBD2,TRBV7-9,16,TRBJ2-3,CASSLALAGRTDTQYF,TGTGCCAGCAGCTTAGCACTAGCGGGTCGCACAGATACGCAGTATTTT
medium-sized,NA,TRBV16,12,TRBJ1-2,CASSRDRNGYTF,TGTGCCAGCAGCCGTGACAGGAATGGCTACACCTTC
few,NA,TRBV7-7,16,TRBJ1-5,CASSLGIPQDNQPQHF,TGTGCTAGCAGCTTAGGAATCCCCCAAGACAATCAGCCCCAGCATTTT
NA,TRBD2,TRBV19,14,TRBJ2-1,CASGSGRDGGEQFF,TGTGCCAGCGGGAGCGGGAGGGACGGAGGTGAGCAGTTCTTC
NA,NA,TRBV28,14,TRBJ1-6,CASSSLQGVSPLHF,TGTGCCAGCAGCTCCCTCCAGGGAGTATCACCCCTCCACTTT
NA,TRBD2,TRBV28,17,TRBJ2-1,CASSLLPEAGGAYQQFF,TGTGCCAGCAGTCTACTCCCCGAAGCGGGGGGGGCCTATCAGCAGTTCTTC
NA,TRBD2,TRBV7-9,14,TRBJ2-1,CASRSGTRTGGEFF,TGTGCCAGCAGATCCGGGACTAGGACTGGGGGGGAGTTCTTC
NA,TRBD1,TRBV7-2,13,TRBJ1-1,CASSWDRNTEAFF,TGTGCCAGCAGCTGGGACAGGAACACTGAAGCTTTCTTT
few,NA,TRBV19,13,TRBJ2-1,CASSRRELNEQFF,TGTGCCAGTAGTAGACGGGAGCTTAATGAGCAGTTCTTC
NA,NA,TRBV7-9,17,TRBJ2-7,CASSLRVRGQVSYEQYF,TGTGCCAGCAGCTTAAGGGTCCGCGGGCAGGTGTCCTACGAGCAGTACTTC
once,NA,TRBV27,15,TRBJ1-6,CASNSGVGRNSPLHF,TGTGCCAGCAATTCCGGGGTGGGTAGGAATTCACCCCTCCACTTT
NA,NA,TRBV12-3/TRBV12-4,13,TRBJ2-7,CASRRTETYEQYF,TGTGCCAGCAGGCGGACAGAGACCTACGAGCAGTACTTC
large,TRBD2,TRBV27,14,TRBJ2-7,CASSLLAGAPEQYF,TGTGCCAGCAGCCTACTAGCGGGAGCCCCCGAGCAGTACTTC
few,NA,TRBV23-1,15,TRBJ1-1,CASSQSRTENTEAFF,TGCGCCAGCAGTCAATCTAGGACGGAGAACACTGAAGCTTTCTTT
NA,NA,TRBV28,14,TRBJ1-5,CASSPTEPYQPQHF,TGTGCCAGCAGTCCCACCGAGCCTTATCAGCCCCAGCATTTT
few,TRBD1,TRBV7-2,14,TRBJ2-7,CASSWDRGGYEQYF,TGTGCCAGCAGCTGGGACAGGGGAGGCTATGAGCAGTACTTC
few,NA,TRBV10-2,13,TRBJ2-7,CASSEGWSYEQYF,TGCGCCAGCAGTGAGGGTTGGTCCTACGAGCAGTACTTC
NA,NA,TRBV11-3,14,TRBJ2-3,CASSPRGTTDTQYF,TGTGCCAGCAGCCCCCGAGGGACCACAGATACGCAGTATTTT
medium-sized,TRBD2,TRBV24-1,15,TRBJ2-7,CATSDLAGSAYEQYF,TGTGCCACCAGTGATTTAGCGGGGAGTGCCTACGAGCAGTACTTC
NA,NA,TRBV4-2,14,TRBJ2-7,CASSQGNGADEQYF,TGTGCCAGCAGCCAAGGTAACGGGGCCGACGAGCAGTACTTC
NA,TRBD1,TRBV20-1,13,TRBJ1-1,CSARGGGTGQAFF,TGCAGTGCTCGTGGGGGGGGGACAGGGCAAGCTTTCTTT
NA,NA,TRBV5-1,13,TRBJ2-6,CASSSQGANVLTF,TGCGCCAGCAGCTCTCAGGGGGCCAACGTCCTGACTTTC
NA,NA,TRBV27,16,TRBJ2-2,CASSPTGTEGVGELFF,TGTGCCAGCAGTCCAACCGGGACGGAGGGAGTTGGGGAGCTGTTTTTT
NA,TRBD1,TRBV28,16,TRBJ1-3,CASRVHGDRRGNTIYF,TGTGCCAGCAGGGTCCACGGGGACAGGAGAGGAAACACCATATATTTT
medium-sized,TRBD2,TRBV7-9,15,TRBJ2-5,CASSLDVAGVETQYF,TGTGCCAGCAGCTTAGATGTGGCGGGAGTGGAGACCCAGTACTTC
NA,NA,TRBV20-1,15,TRBJ2-7,CSASRLGDDRYEQYF,TGCAGTGCTAGTAGACTAGGGGACGACCGGTACGAGCAGTACTTC
NA,NA,TRBV15,13,TRBJ2-1,CATSRGVNNEQFF,TGTGCCACCAGCAGGGGGGTAAACAATGAGCAGTTCTTC
NA,NA,TRBV5-6,10,TRBJ2-6,CASGANVLTF,TGTGCCAGTGGGGCCAACGTCCTGACTTTC
NA,NA,TRBV11-3,16,TRBJ2-2,CASSAAGQVNTGELFF,TGTGCCAGCAGTGCAGCGGGACAGGTCAACACCGGGGAGCTGTTTTTT
NA,NA,TRBV28,15,TRBJ2-7,CASETGPDSSSEQYF,TGTGCCAGCGAGACAGGTCCGGACTCAAGCTCCGAGCAGTACTTC